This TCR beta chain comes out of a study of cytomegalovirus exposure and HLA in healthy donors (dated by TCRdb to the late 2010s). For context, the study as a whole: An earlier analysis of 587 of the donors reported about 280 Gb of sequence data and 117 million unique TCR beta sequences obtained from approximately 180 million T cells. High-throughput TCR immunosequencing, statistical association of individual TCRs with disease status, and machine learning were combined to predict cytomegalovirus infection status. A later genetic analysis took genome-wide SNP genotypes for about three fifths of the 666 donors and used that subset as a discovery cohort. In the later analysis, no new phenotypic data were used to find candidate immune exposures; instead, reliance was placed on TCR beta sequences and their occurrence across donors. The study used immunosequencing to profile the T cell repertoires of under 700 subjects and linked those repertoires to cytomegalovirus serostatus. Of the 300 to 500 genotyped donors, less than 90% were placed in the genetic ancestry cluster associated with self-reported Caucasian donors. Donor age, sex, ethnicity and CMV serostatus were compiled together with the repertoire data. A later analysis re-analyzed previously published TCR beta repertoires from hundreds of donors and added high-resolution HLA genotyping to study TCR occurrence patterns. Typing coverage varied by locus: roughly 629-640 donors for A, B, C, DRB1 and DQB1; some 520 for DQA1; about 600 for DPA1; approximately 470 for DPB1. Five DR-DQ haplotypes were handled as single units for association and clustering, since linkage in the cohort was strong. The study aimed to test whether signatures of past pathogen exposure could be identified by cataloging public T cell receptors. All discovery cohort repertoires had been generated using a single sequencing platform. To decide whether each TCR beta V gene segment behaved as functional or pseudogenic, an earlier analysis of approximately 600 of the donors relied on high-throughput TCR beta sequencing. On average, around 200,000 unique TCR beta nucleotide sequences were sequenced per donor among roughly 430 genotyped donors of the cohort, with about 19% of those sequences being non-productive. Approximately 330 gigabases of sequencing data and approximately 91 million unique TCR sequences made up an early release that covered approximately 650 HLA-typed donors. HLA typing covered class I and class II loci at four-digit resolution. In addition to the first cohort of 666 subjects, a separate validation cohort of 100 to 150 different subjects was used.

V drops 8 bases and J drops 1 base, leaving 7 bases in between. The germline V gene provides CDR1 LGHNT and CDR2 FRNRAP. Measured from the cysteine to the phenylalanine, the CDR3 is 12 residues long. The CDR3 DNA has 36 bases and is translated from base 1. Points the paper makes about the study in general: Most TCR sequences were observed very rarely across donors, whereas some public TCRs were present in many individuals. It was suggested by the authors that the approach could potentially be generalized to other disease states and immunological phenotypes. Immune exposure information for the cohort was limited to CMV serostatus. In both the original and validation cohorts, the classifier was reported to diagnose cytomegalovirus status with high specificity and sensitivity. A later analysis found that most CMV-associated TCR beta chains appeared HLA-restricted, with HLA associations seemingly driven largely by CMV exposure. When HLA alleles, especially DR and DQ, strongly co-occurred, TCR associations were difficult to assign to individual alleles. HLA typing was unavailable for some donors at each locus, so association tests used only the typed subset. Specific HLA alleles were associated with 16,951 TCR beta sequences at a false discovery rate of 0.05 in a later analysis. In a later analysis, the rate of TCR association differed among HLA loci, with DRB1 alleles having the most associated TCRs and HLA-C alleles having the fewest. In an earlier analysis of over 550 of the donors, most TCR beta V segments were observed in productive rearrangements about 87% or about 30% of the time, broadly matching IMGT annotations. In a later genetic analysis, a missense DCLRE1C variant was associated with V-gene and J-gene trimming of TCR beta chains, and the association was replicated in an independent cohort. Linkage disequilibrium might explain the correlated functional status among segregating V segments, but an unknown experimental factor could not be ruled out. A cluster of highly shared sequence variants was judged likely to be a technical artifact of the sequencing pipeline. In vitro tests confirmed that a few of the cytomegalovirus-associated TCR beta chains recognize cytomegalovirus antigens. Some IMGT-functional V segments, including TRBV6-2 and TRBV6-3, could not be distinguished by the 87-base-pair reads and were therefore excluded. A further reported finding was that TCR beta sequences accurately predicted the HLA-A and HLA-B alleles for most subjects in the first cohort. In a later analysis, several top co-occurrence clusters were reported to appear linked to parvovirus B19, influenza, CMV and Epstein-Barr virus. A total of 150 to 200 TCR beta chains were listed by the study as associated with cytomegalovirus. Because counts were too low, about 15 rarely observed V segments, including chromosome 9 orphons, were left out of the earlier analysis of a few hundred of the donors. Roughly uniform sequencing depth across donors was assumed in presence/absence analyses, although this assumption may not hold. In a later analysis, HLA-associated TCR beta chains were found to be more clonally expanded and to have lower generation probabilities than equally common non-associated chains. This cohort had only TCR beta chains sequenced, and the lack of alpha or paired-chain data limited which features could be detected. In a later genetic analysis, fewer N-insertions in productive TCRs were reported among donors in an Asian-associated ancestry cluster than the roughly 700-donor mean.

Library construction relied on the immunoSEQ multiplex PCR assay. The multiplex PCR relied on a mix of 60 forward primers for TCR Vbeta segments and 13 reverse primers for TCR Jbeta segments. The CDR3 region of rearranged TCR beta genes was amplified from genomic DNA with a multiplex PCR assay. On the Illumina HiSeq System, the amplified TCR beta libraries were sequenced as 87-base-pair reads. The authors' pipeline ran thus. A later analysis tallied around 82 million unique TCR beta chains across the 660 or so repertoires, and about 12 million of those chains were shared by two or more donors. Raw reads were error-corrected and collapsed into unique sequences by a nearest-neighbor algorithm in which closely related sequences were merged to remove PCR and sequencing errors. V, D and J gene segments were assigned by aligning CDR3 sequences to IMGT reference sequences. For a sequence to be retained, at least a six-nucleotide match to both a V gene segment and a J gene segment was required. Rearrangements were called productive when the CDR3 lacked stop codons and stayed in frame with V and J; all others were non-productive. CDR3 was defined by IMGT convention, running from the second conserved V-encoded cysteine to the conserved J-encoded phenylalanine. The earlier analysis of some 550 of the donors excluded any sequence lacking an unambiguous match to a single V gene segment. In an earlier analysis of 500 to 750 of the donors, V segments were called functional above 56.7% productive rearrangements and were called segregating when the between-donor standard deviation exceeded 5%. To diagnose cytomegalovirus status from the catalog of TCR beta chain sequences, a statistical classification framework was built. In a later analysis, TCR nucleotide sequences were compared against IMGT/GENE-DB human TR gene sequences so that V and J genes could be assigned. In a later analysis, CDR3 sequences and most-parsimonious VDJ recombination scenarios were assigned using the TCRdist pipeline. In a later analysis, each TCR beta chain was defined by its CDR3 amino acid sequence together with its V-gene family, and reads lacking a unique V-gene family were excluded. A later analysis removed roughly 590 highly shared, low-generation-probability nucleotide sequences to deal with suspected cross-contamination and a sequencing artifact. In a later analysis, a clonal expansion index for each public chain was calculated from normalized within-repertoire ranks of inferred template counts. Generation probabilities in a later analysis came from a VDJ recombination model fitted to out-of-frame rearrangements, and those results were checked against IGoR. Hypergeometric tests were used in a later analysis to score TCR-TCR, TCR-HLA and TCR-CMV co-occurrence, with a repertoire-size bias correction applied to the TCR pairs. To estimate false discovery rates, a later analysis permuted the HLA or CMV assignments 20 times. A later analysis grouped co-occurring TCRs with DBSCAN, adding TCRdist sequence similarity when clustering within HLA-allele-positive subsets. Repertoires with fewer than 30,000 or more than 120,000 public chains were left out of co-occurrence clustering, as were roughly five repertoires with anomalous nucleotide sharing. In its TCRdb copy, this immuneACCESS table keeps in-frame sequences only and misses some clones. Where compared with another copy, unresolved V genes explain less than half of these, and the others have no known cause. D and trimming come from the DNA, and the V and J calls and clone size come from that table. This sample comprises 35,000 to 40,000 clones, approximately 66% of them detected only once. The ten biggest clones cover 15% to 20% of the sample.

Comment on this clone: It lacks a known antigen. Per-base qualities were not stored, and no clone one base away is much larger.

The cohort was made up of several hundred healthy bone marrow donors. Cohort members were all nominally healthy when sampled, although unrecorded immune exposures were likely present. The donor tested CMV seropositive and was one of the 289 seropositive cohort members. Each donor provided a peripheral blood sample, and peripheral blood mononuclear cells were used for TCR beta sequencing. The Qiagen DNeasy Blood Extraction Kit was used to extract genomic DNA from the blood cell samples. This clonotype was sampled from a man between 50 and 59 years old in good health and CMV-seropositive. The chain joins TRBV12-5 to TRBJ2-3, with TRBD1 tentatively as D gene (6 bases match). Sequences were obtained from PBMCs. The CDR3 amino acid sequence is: CASSGGTDTQYF. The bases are TGTGCTAGTTCAGGGGGCACAGATACGCAGTATTTT.